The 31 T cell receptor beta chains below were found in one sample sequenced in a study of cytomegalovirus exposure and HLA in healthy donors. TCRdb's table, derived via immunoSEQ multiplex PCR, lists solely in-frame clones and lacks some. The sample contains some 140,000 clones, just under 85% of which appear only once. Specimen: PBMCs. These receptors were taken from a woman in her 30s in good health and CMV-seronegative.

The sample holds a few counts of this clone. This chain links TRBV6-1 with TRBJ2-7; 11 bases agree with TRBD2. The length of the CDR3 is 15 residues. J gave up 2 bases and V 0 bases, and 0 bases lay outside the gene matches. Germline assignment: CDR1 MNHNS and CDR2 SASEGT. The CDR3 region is CASSEASGGAYEQYF. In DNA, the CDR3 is TGTGCCAGCAGTGAAGCTAGCGGGGGGGCCTACGAGCAGTACTTC.

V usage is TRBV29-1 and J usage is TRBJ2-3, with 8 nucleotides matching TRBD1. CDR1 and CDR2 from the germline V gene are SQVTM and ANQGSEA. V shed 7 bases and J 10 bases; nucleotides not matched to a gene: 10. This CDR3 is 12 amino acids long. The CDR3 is CSGGRGQSAQYF. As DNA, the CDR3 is TGCAGCGGGGGCAGGGGGCAGTCTGCGCAGTATTTT.

The CDR3 is CASSRRQGAGELFF. The CDR3, as DNA: TGTGCCAGCAGCCGCCGGCAGGGGGCCGGGGAGCTGTTTTTT. J is TRBJ2-2 and V is TRBV7-8; 7 positions agree with TRBD1. After removal of 5 bases from V and 6 bases from J, the junction contained 6 bases not matched to a gene. The CDR3 is made up of 14 amino acids. The germline V gene encodes CDR1 SGHVS and CDR2 FQNEAQ.

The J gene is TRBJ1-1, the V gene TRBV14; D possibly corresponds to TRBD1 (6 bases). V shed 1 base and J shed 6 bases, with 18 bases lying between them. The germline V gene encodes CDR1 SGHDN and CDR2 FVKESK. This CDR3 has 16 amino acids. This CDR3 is CASSQVWGQGAPEAFF. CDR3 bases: TGTGCCAGCAGCCAAGTCTGGGGGCAGGGTGCGCCTGAAGCTTTCTTT.

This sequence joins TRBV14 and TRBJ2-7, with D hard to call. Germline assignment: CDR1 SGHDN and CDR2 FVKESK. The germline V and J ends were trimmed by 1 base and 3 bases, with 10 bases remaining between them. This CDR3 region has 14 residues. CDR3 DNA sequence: TGTGCCAGCAGCCAAGGAGTACCAGGCTACGAGCAGTACTTC. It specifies CASSQGVPGYEQYF.

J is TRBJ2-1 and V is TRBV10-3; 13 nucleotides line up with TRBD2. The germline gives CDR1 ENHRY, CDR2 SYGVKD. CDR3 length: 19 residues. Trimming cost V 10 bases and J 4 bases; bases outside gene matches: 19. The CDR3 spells CATQTRGSPGLAGYNEQFF. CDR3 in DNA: TGTGCCACCCAAACAAGGGGAAGCCCGGGACTAGCGGGGTACAATGAGCAGTTCTTC.

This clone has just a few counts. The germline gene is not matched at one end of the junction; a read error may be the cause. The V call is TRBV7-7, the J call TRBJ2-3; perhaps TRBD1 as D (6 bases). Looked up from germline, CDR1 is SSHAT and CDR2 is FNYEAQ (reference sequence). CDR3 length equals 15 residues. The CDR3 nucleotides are TGTGCTAGCAGCTTGGGGGCAGGCAATGAAGATACGCAGTATTTT. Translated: CASSLGAGNEDTQYF.

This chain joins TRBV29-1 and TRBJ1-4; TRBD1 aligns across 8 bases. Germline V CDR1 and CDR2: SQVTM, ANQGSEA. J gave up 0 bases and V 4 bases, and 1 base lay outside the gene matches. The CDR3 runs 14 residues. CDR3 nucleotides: TGCAGCGTTGGGGGACAGGCAACTAATGAAAAACTGTTTTTT. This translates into CSVGGQATNEKLFF.

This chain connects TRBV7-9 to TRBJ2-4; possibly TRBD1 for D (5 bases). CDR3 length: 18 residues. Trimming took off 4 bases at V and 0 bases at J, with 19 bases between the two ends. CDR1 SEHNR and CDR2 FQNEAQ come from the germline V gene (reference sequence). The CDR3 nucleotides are TGTGCCAGCAGCTCCATAGTAACAGGAATCCTAGCCAAAAACATTCAGTACTTC. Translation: CASSSIVTGILAKNIQYF.

Here the CDR3 DNA reads TGTGCCAGCAGTCGACCTACAGGGAAATTTAACTATGGCTACACCTTC. This translates into CASSRPTGKFNYGYTF. V and J are TRBV28 and TRBJ1-2; perhaps TRBD1 as D (6 bases). The germline CDR1 and CDR2 sequences are MDHEN and SYDVKM. The CDR3 is 16 amino acids. Trimming took 5 bases from V and 1 from J, leaving 17 bases between them.

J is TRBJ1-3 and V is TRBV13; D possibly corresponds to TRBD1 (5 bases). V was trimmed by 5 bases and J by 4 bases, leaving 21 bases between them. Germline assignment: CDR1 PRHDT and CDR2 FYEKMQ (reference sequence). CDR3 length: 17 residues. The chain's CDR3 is CASSNDLGEGLGNTIYF. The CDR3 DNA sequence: TGTGCCAGCAGCAACGATCTTGGTGAGGGACTAGGAAACACCATATATTTT.

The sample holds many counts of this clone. The CDR3 DNA reads as TGTGCCAGCACACAAGGGGGAAGGGGGTACAGGAACACTGAAGCTTTCTTT. Protein: CASTQGGRGYRNTEAFF. The chain links TRBV25-1 to TRBJ1-1, with a tentative D call TRBD1 (6 bases). CDR3 length equals 17 residues. With 7 bases removed from V and 1 base from J, the gap between germline ends came to 22 bases. Germline V gene lookup returns CDR1 MGHDK and CDR2 SYGVNS.

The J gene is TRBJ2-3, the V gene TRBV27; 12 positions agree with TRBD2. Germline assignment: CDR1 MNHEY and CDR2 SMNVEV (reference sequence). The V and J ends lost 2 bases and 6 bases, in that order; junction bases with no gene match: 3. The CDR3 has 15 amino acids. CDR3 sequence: CASSLRTSGVDTQYF. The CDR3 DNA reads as TGTGCCAGCAGTTTACGGACTAGCGGGGTTGATACGCAGTATTTT.

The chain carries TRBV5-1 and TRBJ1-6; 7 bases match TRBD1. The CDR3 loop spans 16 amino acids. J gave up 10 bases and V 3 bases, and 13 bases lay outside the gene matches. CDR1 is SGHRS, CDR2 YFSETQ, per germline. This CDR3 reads CASSSAGTEYRSPLHF. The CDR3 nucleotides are TGCGCCAGCAGCTCAGCCGGGACAGAGTATCGCTCACCCCTCCACTTT.

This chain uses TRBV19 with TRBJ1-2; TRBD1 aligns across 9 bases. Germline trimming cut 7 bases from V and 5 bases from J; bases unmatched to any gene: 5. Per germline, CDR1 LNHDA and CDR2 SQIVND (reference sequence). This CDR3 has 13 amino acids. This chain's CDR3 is CASTLDRGYGYTF. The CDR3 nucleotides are TGTGCCAGTACCCTGGACAGGGGATATGGCTACACCTTC.

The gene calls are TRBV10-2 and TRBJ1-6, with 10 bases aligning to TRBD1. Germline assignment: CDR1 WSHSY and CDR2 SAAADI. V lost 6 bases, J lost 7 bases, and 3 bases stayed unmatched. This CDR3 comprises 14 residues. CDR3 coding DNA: TGCGCCAGCAGGATGGGACAGGGGAATTCACCCCTCCACTTT. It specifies CASRMGQGNSPLHF.

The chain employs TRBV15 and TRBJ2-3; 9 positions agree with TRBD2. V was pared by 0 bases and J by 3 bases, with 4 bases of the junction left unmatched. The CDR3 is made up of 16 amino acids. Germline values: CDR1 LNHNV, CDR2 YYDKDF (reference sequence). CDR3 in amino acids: CATSREASGVTDTQYF. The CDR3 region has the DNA TGTGCCACCAGCAGAGAGGCTAGCGGGGTTACAGATACGCAGTATTTT.

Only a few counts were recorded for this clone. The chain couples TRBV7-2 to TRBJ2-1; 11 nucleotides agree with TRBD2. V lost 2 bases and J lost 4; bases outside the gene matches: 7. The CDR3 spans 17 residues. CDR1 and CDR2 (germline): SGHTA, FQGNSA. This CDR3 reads CASSLRTSGLSYNEQFF. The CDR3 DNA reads TGTGCCAGCAGCTTAAGGACTAGCGGGCTTTCTTACAATGAGCAGTTCTTC.

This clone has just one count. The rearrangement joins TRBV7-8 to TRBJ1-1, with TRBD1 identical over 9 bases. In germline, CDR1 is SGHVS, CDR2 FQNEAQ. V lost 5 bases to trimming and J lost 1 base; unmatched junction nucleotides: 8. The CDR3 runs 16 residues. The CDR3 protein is CASSLGTGKGNTEAFF. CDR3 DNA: TGTGCCAGCAGCCTAGGGACAGGGAAGGGGAACACTGAAGCTTTCTTT.

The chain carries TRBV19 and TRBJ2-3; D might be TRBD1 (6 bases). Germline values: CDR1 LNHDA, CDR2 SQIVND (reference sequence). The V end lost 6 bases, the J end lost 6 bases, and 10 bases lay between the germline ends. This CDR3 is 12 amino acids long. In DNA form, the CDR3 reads TGTGCCAGTAGCTTCCAGGGGGATACGCAGTATTTT. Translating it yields CASSFQGDTQYF.

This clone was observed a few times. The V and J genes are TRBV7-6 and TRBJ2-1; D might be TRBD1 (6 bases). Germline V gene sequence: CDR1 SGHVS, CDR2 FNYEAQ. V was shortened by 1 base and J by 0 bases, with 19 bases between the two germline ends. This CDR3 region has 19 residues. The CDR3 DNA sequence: TGTGCCAGCAGCTTAGTTCCCAGGGGCGTTGGCTACTCCTACAATGAGCAGTTCTTC. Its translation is CASSLVPRGVGYSYNEQFF.

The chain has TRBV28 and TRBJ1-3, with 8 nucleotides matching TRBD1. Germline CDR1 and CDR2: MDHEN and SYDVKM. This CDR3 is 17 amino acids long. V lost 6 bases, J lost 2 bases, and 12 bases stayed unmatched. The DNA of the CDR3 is TGTGCCAGCAGAACCAACAGGGGGAGGTTCACTGGAAACACCATATATTTT. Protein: CASRTNRGRFTGNTIYF.

CDR3 region: CASSGAGQETQYF. The CDR3 DNA reads TGCGCCAGCAGCGGGGCAGGCCAAGAGACCCAGTACTTC. The chain couples TRBV5-1 to TRBJ2-5; tentatively, D is TRBD1 (5 bases). Germline V CDR1 and CDR2: SGHRS, YFSETQ. Trimming removed 4 bases at V and 1 base at J, with 8 bases between. This CDR3 is 13 amino acids long.

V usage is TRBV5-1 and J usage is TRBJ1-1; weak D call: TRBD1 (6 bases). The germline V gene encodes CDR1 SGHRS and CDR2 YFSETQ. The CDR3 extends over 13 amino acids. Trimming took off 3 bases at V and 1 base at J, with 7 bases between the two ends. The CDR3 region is CASSSGENTEAFF. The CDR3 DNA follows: TGCGCCAGCAGCTCAGGGGAGAACACTGAAGCTTTCTTT.

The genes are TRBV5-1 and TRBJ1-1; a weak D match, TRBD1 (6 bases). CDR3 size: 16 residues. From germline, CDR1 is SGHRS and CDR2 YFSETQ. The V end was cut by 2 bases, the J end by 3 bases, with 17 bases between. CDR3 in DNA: TGCGCCAGCAGCTTTGGGGGCGGGGGCCAACACACTGAAGCTTTCTTT. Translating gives CASSFGGGGQHTEAFF.

In DNA, the CDR3 is TGCGCCAGCAGCCCGGGGGGGACAGGGGGGAACTACGAGCAGTACTTC. As protein: CASSPGGTGGNYEQYF. J is TRBJ2-7 and V is TRBV5-1; 11 bases match TRBD1. CDR1 and CDR2 from the germline V gene are SGHRS and YFSETQ. The CDR3 covers 16 residues. The V and J ends lost 4 bases and 3 bases, in that order; junction bases with no gene match: 9. Looking up the rest from reference TRBV5-1 and TRBJ2-7 gives the full variable domain: KAGVTQTPRYLIKTRGQQVTLSCSPISGHRSVSWYQQTPGQGLQFLFEYFSETQRNKGNFPGRFSGRQFSNSRSEMNVSTLELGDSALYLCASSPGGTGGNYEQYFGPGTRLTVT.

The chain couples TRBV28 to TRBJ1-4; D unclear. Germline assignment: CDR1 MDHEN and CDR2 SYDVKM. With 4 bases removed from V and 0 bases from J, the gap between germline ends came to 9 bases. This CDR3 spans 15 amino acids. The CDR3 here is CASSSFRTTNEKLFF. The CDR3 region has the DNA TGTGCCAGCAGTTCCTTCAGAACAACTAATGAAAAACTGTTTTTT.

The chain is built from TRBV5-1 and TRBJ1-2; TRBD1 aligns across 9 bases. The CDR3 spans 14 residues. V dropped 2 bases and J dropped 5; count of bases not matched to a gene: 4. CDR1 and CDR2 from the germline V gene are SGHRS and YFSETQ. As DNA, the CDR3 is TGCGCCAGCAGCTTTCTGGACAGGGGATATGGCTACACCTTC. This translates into CASSFLDRGYGYTF.

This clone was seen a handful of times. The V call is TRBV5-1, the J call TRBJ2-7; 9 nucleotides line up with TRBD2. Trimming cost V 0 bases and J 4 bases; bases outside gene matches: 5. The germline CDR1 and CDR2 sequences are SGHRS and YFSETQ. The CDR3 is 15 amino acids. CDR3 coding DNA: TGCGCCAGCAGCTTGGGGTTAGCGGGAGCGTACGAGCAGTACTTC. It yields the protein CASSLGLAGAYEQYF.

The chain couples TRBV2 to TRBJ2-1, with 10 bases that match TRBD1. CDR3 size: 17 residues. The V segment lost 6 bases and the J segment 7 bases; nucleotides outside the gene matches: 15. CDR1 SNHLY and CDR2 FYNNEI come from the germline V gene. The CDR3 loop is CASRKAGTGVQGNEQFF. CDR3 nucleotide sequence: TGTGCCAGCAGGAAAGCCGGGACAGGGGTGCAGGGTAATGAGCAGTTCTTC.

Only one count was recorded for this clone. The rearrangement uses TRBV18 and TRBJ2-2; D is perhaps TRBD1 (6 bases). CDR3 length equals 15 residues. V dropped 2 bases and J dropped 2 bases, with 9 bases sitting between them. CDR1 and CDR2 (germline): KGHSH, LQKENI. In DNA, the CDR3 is TGTGCCAGCTCACCAGGGGGCCTCAACACCGGGGAGCTGTTTTTT. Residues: CASSPGGLNTGELFF.